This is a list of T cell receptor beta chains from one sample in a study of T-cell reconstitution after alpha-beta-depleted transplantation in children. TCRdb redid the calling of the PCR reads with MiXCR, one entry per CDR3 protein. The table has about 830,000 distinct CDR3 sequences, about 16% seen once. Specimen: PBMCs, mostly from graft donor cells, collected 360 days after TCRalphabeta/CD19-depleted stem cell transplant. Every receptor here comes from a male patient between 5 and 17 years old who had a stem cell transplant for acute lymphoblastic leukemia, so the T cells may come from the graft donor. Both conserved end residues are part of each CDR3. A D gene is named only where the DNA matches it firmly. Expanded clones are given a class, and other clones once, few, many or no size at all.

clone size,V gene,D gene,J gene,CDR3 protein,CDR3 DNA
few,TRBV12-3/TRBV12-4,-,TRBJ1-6,CASTLGVSPLHF,TGTGCCAGCACCCTTGGGGTTTCACCCCTCCACTTT
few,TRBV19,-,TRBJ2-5,CASSIPTMAETQYF,TGTGCCAGTAGTATCCCCACAATGGCAGAGACCCAGTACTTC
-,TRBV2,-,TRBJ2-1,CASMHNEQFF,TGTGCCAGCATGCACAATGAGCAGTTCTTC
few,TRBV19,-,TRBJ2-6,CASSTPGGANVLTF,TGTGCCAGTAGTACCCCCGGTGGGGCCAACGTCCTGACTTTC
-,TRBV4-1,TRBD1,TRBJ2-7,CASSQESLRTGVTYEQYF,TGCGCCAGCAGCCAAGAGTCGCTTAGGACAGGGGTTACCTACGAGCAGTACTTC
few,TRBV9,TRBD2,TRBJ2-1,CASSGNQPELATTGEQFF,TGTGCCAGCAGCGGAAACCAACCAGAACTAGCGACGACGGGGGAGCAGTTCTTC
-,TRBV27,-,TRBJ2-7,CASSLLGTVEQYF,TGTGCCAGCAGTTTGCTAGGGACGGTCGAGCAGTACTTC
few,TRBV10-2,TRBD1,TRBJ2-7,CASSESGTAYEQYF,TGCGCCAGCAGTGAGTCTGGGACAGCCTACGAGCAGTACTTC
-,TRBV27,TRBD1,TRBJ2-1,CASSPALGQVRYEQFF,TGTGCCAGCAGTCCTGCCCTCGGACAGGTTCGATATGAGCAGTTCTTC
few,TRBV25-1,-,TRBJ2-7,CASSDRGTYEQYF,TGTGCCAGCAGTGATCGAGGGACGTACGAGCAGTACTTC
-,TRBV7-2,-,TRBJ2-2,CASSLGGDIGDTGELFF,TGTGCCAGCAGCCTTGGAGGGGACATAGGCGACACCGGGGAGCTGTTTTTT
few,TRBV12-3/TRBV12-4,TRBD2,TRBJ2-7,CASSLEWLAGYEQYF,TGTGCCAGCAGTTTAGAATGGCTAGCGGGATACGAGCAGTACTTC
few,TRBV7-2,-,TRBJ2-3,CASGSTGTDTQYF,TGTGCCAGCGGAAGTACAGGCACAGATACGCAGTATTTT
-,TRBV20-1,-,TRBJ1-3,CSARELAGNTIYF,TGCAGTGCTAGGGAACTTGCCGGAAACACCATATATTTT
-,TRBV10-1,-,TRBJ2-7,CASSDGQGGEQYF,TGCGCCAGCAGTGACGGCCAGGGAGGCGAGCAGTACTTC